The 3 T cell receptor beta chains listed next were all sequenced from one sample in a study of T cells after yellow fever vaccination. MiXCR, applied by TCRdb to the 5' RACE reads, yields one record per CDR3 protein. Counted here are some 600,000 distinct CDR3 sequences, approximately 13% occurring once; the ten biggest clones make up about 16%. The starting material was PBMCs, obtained on the day of the yellow fever booster vaccination. These receptors were collected from a man aged 25-45 years who received the YFV17D yellow fever vaccine.

This clonotype has a handful of counts. The chain couples TRBV11-2 to TRBJ2-1; TRBD2 aligns across 16 bases. Germline V lookup: CDR1 SGHAT, CDR2 FQNNGV. V lost 5 bases to trimming and J lost 4 bases; unmatched junction nucleotides: 11. The CDR3 is 19 residues long. Here the CDR3 reads CASSQGLAGGPTLYNEQFF. The CDR3 bases are TGTGCCAGCAGCCAGGGACTAGCGGGAGGGCCGACCCTATACAATGAGCAGTTCTTC.

This clonotype was counted between two and nine times. The V call is TRBV5-1, the J call TRBJ2-5, with D maybe TRBD1 (5 bases). Germline V CDR1 and CDR2: SGHRS, YFSETQ. The CDR3 length is 14 residues. V was clipped by 0 bases and J by 7 bases, with 13 bases between them. The CDR3 here is CASSLDRTKGTQYF. The CDR3 nucleotides read TGCGCCAGCAGCTTGGATCGGACAAAGGGGACCCAGTACTTC.

This clonotype was counted between two and nine times. This chain joins TRBV29-1 and TRBJ2-5, with D uncertain. Per the germline V gene, CDR1 is SQVTM and CDR2 is ANQGSEA. This CDR3 comprises 10 residues. V lost 5 bases and J lost 7, with 8 bases in between. CDR3 loop: CSVLVRTQYF. Written as DNA, the CDR3 is TGCAGCGTTTTAGTCCGGACCCAGTACTTC. The full variable domain, its missing parts supplied by reference TRBV29-1 and TRBJ2-5, is SAVISQKPSRDICQRGTSLTIQCQVDSQVTMMFWYRQQPGQSLTLIATANQGSEATYESGFVIDKFPISRPNLTFSTLTVSNMSPEDSSIYLCSVLVRTQYFGPGTRLLVL.